This T cell receptor (beta chain) appears in the sequencing data of a study of T-cell memory formation after mild COVID-19. There are 13 residues in the CDR3. Germline lookup yields CDR1 MNHNY and CDR2 SVGAGI (reference sequence). V lost 4 bases to trimming and J lost 8 bases, with 12 bases between them. After 5'RACE with constant-segment primers, TCR alpha and TCR beta cDNA libraries carrying sample barcodes and UMIs were obtained. TCRdb re-analysed the 5' RACE reads in MiXCR, keeping a single row per CDR3 protein. Among about 38,000 distinct CDR3 sequences, 9.5% to 12% were seen once, and the ten largest hold just under 30%.

Sample: PBMCs or a T cell subset sorted from them (not recorded which). This receptor was obtained from a man in his late teens or twenties who had mild COVID-19 (a few samples of this study predate the infection). Cell type and time point are not known. The chain combines TRBV6-6 with TRBJ2-1; a possible D gene is TRBD1 (6 bases). The CDR3 nucleotides read TGTGCCAGCAGTTCCTATGGGGGCGATGAGCAGTTCTTC. The encoded protein is CASSSYGGDEQFF.